This entry lists 22 T cell receptor beta chains sequenced from one sample in a study of T cell changes during pregnancy in multiple sclerosis. TCRdb's table, derived via immunoSEQ multiplex PCR, lists solely in-frame clones and lacks some. The sample lists approximately 85,000 clones, more than 85% occurring once. Sample: peripheral blood, taken in the first trimester of pregnancy. These receptors were collected from a female donor with multiple sclerosis, enrolled in a pregnancy study.

The chain couples TRBV19 to TRBJ2-2; 7 bases fit TRBD1. This CDR3 spans 14 amino acids. V gave up 6 bases and J gave up 4 bases; unmatched junction bases: 5. Germline assignment: CDR1 LNHDA and CDR2 SQIVND (reference sequence). CDR3 residues: CASSGTDFTGELFF. As DNA, the CDR3 is TGTGCCAGTAGCGGGACAGACTTCACCGGGGAGCTGTTTTTT.

This clone was counted a single time. Other DNA sequences of this sample code for an identical CDR3. The CDR3 is CASSVGPSGSTDTQYF. For the CDR3, the DNA is TGTGCCAGCAGCGTAGGGCCTAGCGGTAGCACAGATACGCAGTATTTT. This chain connects TRBV9 to TRBJ2-3, with 7 bases fitting TRBD2. CDR3 length: 16 residues. Germline CDR1 is SGDLS and CDR2 is YYNGEE. V shed 0 bases and J 0 bases; nucleotides not matched to a gene: 4.

The V call is TRBV6-5, the J call TRBJ1-2; a weak D match, TRBD1 (5 bases). Between the trimmed V and J ends, which lost 0 bases and 6 bases, there was a span of 14 bases. Germline V gene data show CDR1 as MNHEY and CDR2 as SVGAGI. This CDR3 region has 15 residues. CDR3 coding DNA: TGTGCCAGCAGTTACTCGGGGGGTGGGGGGAATGGCTACACCTTC. Amino acids: CASSYSGGGGNGYTF.

The chain has TRBV19 and TRBJ1-1; 7 bases match TRBD1. Germline V gives CDR1 LNHDA, CDR2 SQIVND (reference sequence). The CDR3 covers 13 residues. Losses at the gene ends were 6 bases for V and 5 bases for J; bases not matched to a gene: 6. CDR3 residues: CASRQGFRTEAFF. The CDR3 region has the DNA TGTGCCAGTAGACAGGGGTTCCGGACTGAAGCTTTCTTT.

The chain uses TRBV10-3 and TRBJ2-2; 11 bases map to TRBD2. Losses at the gene ends were 5 bases for V and 4 bases for J; bases not matched to a gene: 9. Per the germline V gene, CDR1 is ENHRY and CDR2 is SYGVKD. The CDR3 length is 17 residues. CDR3 sequence reads: CAISILAGGQGTGELFF. The CDR3, as DNA: TGTGCCATCAGTATCCTAGCGGGAGGACAGGGCACCGGGGAGCTGTTTTTT.

This rearrangement joins TRBV7-2 to TRBJ2-1, with TRBD1 matching 9 bases. The CDR3 totals 15 residues. Germline CDR1 reads SGHTA; CDR2 reads FQGNSA. The V segment lost 6 bases and the J segment 2 bases; nucleotides outside the gene matches: 5. The CDR3 protein is CASRQTGGPYNEQFF. CDR3 bases: TGTGCCAGCAGACAAACAGGGGGCCCCTACAATGAGCAGTTCTTC.

The V call is TRBV15, the J call TRBJ1-6; tentative D call: TRBD1 (6 bases). V lost 3 bases and J 0 bases, leaving 15 bases between the germline ends. Germline lookup yields CDR1 LNHNV and CDR2 YYDKDF (reference sequence). The CDR3 totals 18 residues. The CDR3 loop is CATSRQGRWSSYNSPLHF. CDR3 in DNA: TGTGCCACCAGCAGGCAGGGGAGATGGAGCTCCTATAATTCACCCCTCCACTTT. Together with reference TRBV15 and TRBJ1-6, the CDR3 gives the full variable domain: DAMVIQNPRYQVTQFGKPVTLSCSQTLNHNVMYWYQQKSSQAPKLLFHYYDKDFNNEADTPDNFQSRRPNTSFCFLDIRSPGLGDTAMYLCATSRQGRWSSYNSPLHFGNGTRLTVT.

The rearrangement links TRBV5-4 to TRBJ1-1; D call uncertain. CDR3 size: 13 residues. The germline CDR1 and CDR2 sequences are SGHNT and YYREEE (reference sequence). Trimming stripped 4 bases from V and 1 base from J, with 8 bases between. The CDR3 DNA follows: TGTGCCAGCAGCCCGACACCGAACACTGAAGCTTTCTTT. Translation: CASSPTPNTEAFF.

The chain is built from TRBV2 and TRBJ1-2; D possibly corresponds to TRBD1 (5 bases). In germline, CDR1 is SNHLY, CDR2 FYNNEI. CDR3 length equals 13 residues. Trimming shortened V by 6 bases and J by 0 bases, and 8 bases separated the two germline ends. The chain's CDR3 is CASSRQSNYGYTF. In DNA form, the CDR3 reads TGTGCCAGCAGCCGACAGTCTAACTATGGCTACACCTTC.

This chain links TRBV6-5 with TRBJ2-1; 8 bases align to TRBD1. The CDR3 extends over 14 amino acids. Germline CDR1 is MNHEY and CDR2 is SVGAGI. Trimming removed 4 bases from V and 10 bases from J; junction bases left unmatched: 9. CDR3 DNA sequence: TGTGCCAGCAGTTCAGTCGGACAGGGCCAAGAGCAGTTCTTC. Translated: CASSSVGQGQEQFF.

The chain is built from TRBV7-2 and TRBJ1-1; 7 nucleotides line up with TRBD1. Per the germline V gene, CDR1 is SGHTA and CDR2 is FQGNSA. Trimming at V came to 5 bases and at J to 4 bases, leaving 4 bases not matched to a gene. The CDR3 runs 13 residues. The CDR3 DNA reads TGTGCCAGCAGCGTACAGGGGCTCACTGAAGCTTTCTTT. Translation gives CASSVQGLTEAFF.

This chain uses TRBV5-1 with TRBJ1-2; no firm D call. Germline V gives CDR1 SGHRS, CDR2 YFSETQ. V was trimmed by 0 bases and J by 6 bases, leaving 9 bases between them. This CDR3 region has 13 residues. The CDR3 is CASSLEGVDGYTF. CDR3 coding DNA: TGCGCCAGCAGCTTGGAGGGAGTCGATGGCTACACCTTC.

There are a few counts of this clone. The gene calls are TRBV28 and TRBJ1-2; 7 nucleotides align to TRBD1. Germline-derived CDR1 and CDR2 are MDHEN and SYDVKM. The CDR3 extends over 13 amino acids. The junction had 4 bases not matched to a gene; V was cut back by 5 bases and J by 4 bases. The CDR3: CASSIGTAYGYTF. The CDR3 nucleotides read TGTGCCAGCAGTATCGGGACAGCCTATGGCTACACCTTC.

The CDR3 sequence: CASSLDRQGGETQYF. The CDR3 bases are TGTGCCAGCAGCTTGGACCGACAGGGAGGAGAGACCCAGTACTTC. The V gene is TRBV7-9, the J gene TRBJ2-5; a possible D gene is TRBD1 (7 bases). Trimming left V 3 bases short and J 4 bases short, with 15 bases between. The CDR3 has 15 residues. Germline values: CDR1 SEHNR, CDR2 FQNEAQ (reference sequence).

The genes are TRBV27 and TRBJ1-2; D may be TRBD1 (6 bases). There are 15 residues in the CDR3. V was pared by 7 bases and J by 4 bases, with 19 bases between. CDR1 is MNHEY and CDR2 is SMNVEV in the germline V gene (reference sequence). The DNA of the CDR3 is TGTGCCAGCATTCCCTCACCGGGACATTTCTATGGCTACACCTTC. Residues: CASIPSPGHFYGYTF.

The chain combines TRBV28 with TRBJ2-7, with TRBD1 identical over 9 bases. The length of the CDR3 is 15 residues. Trimming took 6 bases from V and 3 from J; bases not matched to a gene: 9. Germline CDR1 MDHEN, CDR2 SYDVKM. The CDR3 loop reads CASSEPGTGSYEQYF. CDR3 DNA: TGTGCCAGCAGCGAGCCCGGGACAGGGAGCTACGAGCAGTACTTC.

The rearrangement uses TRBV6-1 and TRBJ2-1, with TRBD1 matching 7 bases. The CDR3 runs 13 residues. The V and J ends lost 2 bases and 7 bases, in that order; junction bases with no gene match: 2. Germline values: CDR1 MNHNS, CDR2 SASEGT. This chain's CDR3 is CASSELTGNEQFF. CDR3 coding DNA: TGTGCCAGCAGTGAATTGACAGGGAATGAGCAGTTCTTC.

J is TRBJ2-1 and V is TRBV7-9; D is possibly TRBD2 (6 bases). This CDR3 contains 16 residues. Germline-derived CDR1 and CDR2 are SEHNR and FQNEAQ (reference sequence). V gave up 5 bases and J gave up 0 bases, with 14 bases separating them. As DNA, the CDR3 is TGTGCCAGCAGCCCTGGAGGGACTCGCTCCTACAATGAGCAGTTCTTC. Translation: CASSPGGTRSYNEQFF.

The J gene is TRBJ2-5, the V gene TRBV7-3, with TRBD1 matching 8 bases. CDR1 is SGHTA and CDR2 is FQGTGA in the germline V gene. Germline trimming cut 5 bases from V and 9 bases from J; bases unmatched to any gene: 14. This CDR3 has 15 residues. In DNA form, the CDR3 reads TGTGCCAGCAGCCCCAGGGGGCAGGGGCTGTGGGCCCAGTACTTC. It specifies CASSPRGQGLWAQYF.

The CDR3 region has the DNA TGTGCCAGCAGCGTGGGACTAGCGGACTCCTACGAGCAGTACTTC. Translated, it gives CASSVGLADSYEQYF. J is TRBJ2-7 and V is TRBV6-5; 11 bases match TRBD2. Trimming removed 6 bases from V and 0 bases from J; junction bases left unmatched: 4. This CDR3 contains 15 residues. Germline loops: CDR1 MNHEY, CDR2 SVGAGI.

The J gene is TRBJ2-7, the V gene TRBV9, with 7 bases lining up with TRBD1. V lost 0 bases and J lost 0; bases outside the gene matches: 3. The CDR3 consists of 15 residues. Germline CDR1 reads SGDLS; CDR2 reads YYNGEE. The CDR3 DNA reads TGTGCCAGCAGCGTAGCTGGACAGGCCTCCTACGAGCAGTACTTC. Its protein is CASSVAGQASYEQYF. Drawing the rest from reference TRBV9 and TRBJ2-7, the complete variable domain is DSGVTQTPKHLITATGQRVTLRCSPRSGDLSVYWYQQSLDQGLQFLIQYYNGEERAKGNILERFSAQQFPDLHSELNLSSLELGDSALYFCASSVAGQASYEQYFGPGTRLTVT.

V usage is TRBV5-1 and J usage is TRBJ2-2; no definite D call. CDR3 size: 17 residues. Germline lookup yields CDR1 SGHRS and CDR2 YFSETQ. Trimming took 2 bases from V and 4 from J, leaving 18 bases between them. CDR3 DNA sequence: TGCGCCAGCAGCTTTCGACGCGGAAAGTCGGGCACCGGGGAGCTGTTTTTT. Its protein is CASSFRRGKSGTGELFF.